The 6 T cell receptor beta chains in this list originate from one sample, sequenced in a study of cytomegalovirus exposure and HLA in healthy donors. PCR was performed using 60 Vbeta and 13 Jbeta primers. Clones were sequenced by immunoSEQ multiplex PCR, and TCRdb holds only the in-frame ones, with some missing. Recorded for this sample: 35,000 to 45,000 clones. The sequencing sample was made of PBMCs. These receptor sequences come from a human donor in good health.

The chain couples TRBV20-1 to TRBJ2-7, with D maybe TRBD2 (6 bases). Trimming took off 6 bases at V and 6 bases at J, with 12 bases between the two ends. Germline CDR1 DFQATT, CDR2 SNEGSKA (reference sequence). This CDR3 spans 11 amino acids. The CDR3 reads CSAAPGSEQYF. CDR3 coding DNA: TGCAGTGCCGCCCCCGGGAGCGAGCAGTACTTC.

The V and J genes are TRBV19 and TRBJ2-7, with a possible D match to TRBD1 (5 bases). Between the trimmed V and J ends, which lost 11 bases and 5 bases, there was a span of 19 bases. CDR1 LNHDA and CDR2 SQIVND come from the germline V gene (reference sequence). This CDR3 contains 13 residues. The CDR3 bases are TGTGCCTCGACAGCTGAGTACGAGGACGAGCAGTACTTC. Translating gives CASTAEYEDEQYF.

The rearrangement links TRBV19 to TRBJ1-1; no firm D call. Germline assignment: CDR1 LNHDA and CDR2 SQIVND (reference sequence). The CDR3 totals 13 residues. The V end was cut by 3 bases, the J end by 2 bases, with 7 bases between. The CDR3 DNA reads TGTGCCAGTAGTATCCGAGCCAACACTGAAGCTTTCTTT. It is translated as CASSIRANTEAFF.

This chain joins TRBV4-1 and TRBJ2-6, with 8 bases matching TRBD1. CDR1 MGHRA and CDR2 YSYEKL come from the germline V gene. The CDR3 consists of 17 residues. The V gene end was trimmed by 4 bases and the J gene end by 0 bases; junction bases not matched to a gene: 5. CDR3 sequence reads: CASSPTGAYSGANVLTF. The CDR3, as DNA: TGCGCCAGCAGCCCGACAGGGGCCTACTCTGGGGCCAACGTCCTGACTTTC.

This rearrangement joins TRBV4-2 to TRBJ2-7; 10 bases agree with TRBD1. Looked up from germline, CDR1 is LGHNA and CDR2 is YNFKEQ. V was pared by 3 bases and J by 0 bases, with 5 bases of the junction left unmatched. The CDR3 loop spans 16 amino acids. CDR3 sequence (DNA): TGTGCCAGCAGCCAGGGGGGGACAGGGGACTCCTACGAGCAGTACTTC. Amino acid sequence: CASSQGGTGDSYEQYF.

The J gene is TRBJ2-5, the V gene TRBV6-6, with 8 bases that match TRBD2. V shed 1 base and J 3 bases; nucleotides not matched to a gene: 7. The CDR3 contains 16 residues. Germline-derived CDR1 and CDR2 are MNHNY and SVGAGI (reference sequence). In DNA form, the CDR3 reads TGTGCCAGCAGTTACTTGCCGGGACTAGGGAAAGAGACCCAGTACTTC. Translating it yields CASSYLPGLGKETQYF.